Shown below are 14 T cell receptor beta chains from a single sample sequenced in a study of CD8+CD57+ T cells in acquired aplastic anemia. TCR beta VDJ combinations and CDR3 sequences were profiled from genomic DNA. One entry per CDR3 protein results from TCRdb running MiXCR on the reads. The repertoire consists of about 160,000 distinct CDR3 sequences, with 40% to 50% occurring once and the leading ten covering 30% to 40%. Patients selected for sequencing had displayed CD8+CD57+ cell expansion by flow cytometry. Sequenced: sorted CD4+, CD8+, or CD8+CD57+ T cells (not recorded which) from PBMCs. All receptors derive from a human donor with aplastic anemia.

The table lists this clonotype with many counts. This chain joins TRBV7-9 and TRBJ2-1, with 11 positions matching TRBD2. This CDR3 contains 16 residues. With 3 bases clipped from V and 8 bases from J, the junction kept 9 bases outside the gene matches. The germline V gene encodes CDR1 SEHNR and CDR2 FQNEAQ (reference sequence). CDR3 sequence (DNA): TGTGCCAGCAGCTTCCTTACTAGCGGGAGTACCCATGAGCAGTTCTTC. It yields the protein CASSFLTSGSTHEQFF.

This chain connects TRBV2 to TRBJ2-3; D call uncertain. Germline V gene lookup returns CDR1 SNHLY and CDR2 FYNNEI. The ends were cut back, 1 base at V and 4 bases at J, with 15 bases in the middle. The CDR3 totals 16 residues. The CDR3: CASSEGLLPRADTQYF. The CDR3 coding sequence is TGTGCCAGCAGTGAAGGCCTACTTCCTCGGGCAGATACGCAGTATTTT.

The chain has TRBV5-1 and TRBJ1-1, with TRBD1 matching over 8 bases. V gave up 1 base and J gave up 5 bases; unmatched junction bases: 4. CDR3 length: 14 residues. Germline CDR1 reads SGHRS; CDR2 reads YFSETQ. The CDR3 region has the DNA TGCGCCAGCAGCTTGAAGGACAGGGATACTGAAGCTTTCTTT. Its protein product is CASSLKDRDTEAFF.

This clonotype was observed at least ten times. The chain links TRBV10-3 to TRBJ2-7; the match to TRBD1 covers 10 bases. J lost 9 bases, V lost 2 bases, and 13 bases had no gene match. The CDR3 loop spans 16 amino acids. Germline CDR1 and CDR2: ENHRY and SYGVKD. DNA of the CDR3: TGTGCCATCAGTGAGACTACCGGGACAGGGGCCACTGGGCAGTACTTC. Translating it yields CAISETTGTGATGQYF.

The V gene is TRBV11-1, the J gene TRBJ2-1, with TRBD1 identical over 10 bases. The CDR3 spans 17 residues. Germline trimming cut 5 bases from V and 3 bases from J; bases unmatched to any gene: 10. In germline, CDR1 is SGHAT, CDR2 FQDESV (reference sequence). CDR3 bases: TGTGCCAGCAGCGTCCGGGGACAGGGGAGGATCTACAATGAGCAGTTCTTC. It codes for CASSVRGQGRIYNEQFF.

This clonotype appeared a few times. The chain is built from TRBV3-1 and TRBJ2-1; 16 bases are shared with TRBD2. The V and J ends lost 1 base and 9 bases, in that order; junction bases with no gene match: 6. The germline V gene encodes CDR1 LGHDT and CDR2 YNNKEL (reference sequence). The CDR3 is made up of 17 amino acids. The DNA of the CDR3 is TGTGCCAGCAGCCAAGTTTCGGGACTAGCGGGAGGGAGTGAGCAGTTCTTC. Amino acids: CASSQVSGLAGGSEQFF.

This clonotype was found once. The J gene is TRBJ1-3, the V gene TRBV19; 8 bases are shared with TRBD1. This CDR3 is 15 amino acids long. Germline-derived CDR1 and CDR2 are LNHDA and SQIVND (reference sequence). The V gene end was trimmed by 3 bases and the J gene end by 3 bases; junction bases not matched to a gene: 4. CDR3 DNA sequence: TGTGCCAGTAGTATTACAGGGGGAATTGGAAACACCATATATTTT. Translated: CASSITGGIGNTIYF.

Remarks on this clonotype: The junction differs from germline at one of its ends, possibly a read error. The chain uses TRBV2 and TRBJ1-1; maybe TRBD1 (5 bases). This CDR3 region has 12 residues. Germline values: CDR1 SNHLY, CDR2 FYNNEI. The CDR3 sequence: CASRGGTSEAFF. CDR3 sequence (DNA): TGTGCCAGCAGGGGAGGGACGTCTGAAGCATTCTTT.

At least ten counts were recorded for this clonotype. The rearrangement uses TRBV10-2 and TRBJ2-2; 9 nucleotides agree with TRBD1. V lost 8 bases to trimming and J lost 6 bases; unmatched junction nucleotides: 4. Germline-derived CDR1 and CDR2 are WSHSY and SAAADI. This CDR3 contains 13 residues. As DNA, the CDR3 is TGCGCCAGCGGGGGACAGGGAGCCGGGGAGCTGTTTTTT. Encoded protein: CASGGQGAGELFF.

CDR3 in amino acids: CASSPGLAGPRTDTQYF. The CDR3 DNA is TGCGCCAGCAGCCCGGGACTAGCGGGGCCAAGGACAGATACGCAGTATTTT. The chain is built from TRBV5-1 and TRBJ2-3; 13 bases match TRBD2. Germline V lookup: CDR1 SGHRS, CDR2 YFSETQ. CDR3 length: 17 residues. J gave up 3 bases and V 4 bases, and 8 bases lay outside the gene matches.

The chain uses TRBV27 and TRBJ2-7; 8 nucleotides line up with TRBD1. CDR1 MNHEY and CDR2 SMNVEV come from the germline V gene (reference sequence). CDR3 length: 15 residues. V was clipped by 5 bases and J by 4 bases; unmatched bases: 10. In DNA, the CDR3 is TGTGCCAGCAGTCCCGCGACAGGGGCCCGTTACGAGCAGTACTTC. Amino acid sequence: CASSPATGARYEQYF.

The V gene is TRBV2, the J gene TRBJ1-1; D call uncertain. Trimming left V 6 bases short and J 4 bases short, with 9 bases between. Germline V gene data show CDR1 as SNHLY and CDR2 as FYNNEI. The CDR3 sequence is 12 residues long. Here the CDR3 DNA reads TGTGCCAGCAGCTTAGACACCACTGAAGCTTTCTTT. This sequence encodes CASSLDTTEAFF.

This clonotype was detected only a few times. V and J are TRBV5-1 and TRBJ2-2; D unclear. The CDR3 length is 18 residues. V lost 4 bases to trimming and J lost 2 bases, with 21 bases between them. Germline CDR1 reads SGHRS; CDR2 reads YFSETQ. The DNA of the CDR3 is TGCGCCAGCAGCATCCACCCACGGGCCAAACTAAACACCGGGGAGCTGTTTTTT. Translating it yields CASSIHPRAKLNTGELFF.

This clonotype was detected many times. The rearrangement joins TRBV20-1 to TRBJ1-5; tentative D call: TRBD1 (6 bases). CDR1 is DFQATT, CDR2 SNEGSKA, per germline (reference sequence). Trimming took 5 bases from V and 0 from J, leaving 26 bases between them. CDR3 size: 19 residues. CDR3 sequence (DNA): TGCAGTGCTGGTATCCCACTCCGGGCAGGGGAATTTAGCAATCAGCCCCAGCATTTT. Translating it yields CSAGIPLRAGEFSNQPQHF.